The present T cell receptor (beta chain) was sequenced within a study of cytomegalovirus exposure and HLA in healthy donors listed by TCRdb under 2017. Study-level background: An earlier analysis of 550 to 700 of the donors reported about 250 Gb of sequence data and 117 million unique TCR beta sequences from 150 million to 200 million T cells. Because of strong linkage in the cohort, roughly five DR-DQ haplotypes were treated as single units for association and clustering. Along with the approximately 700-subject first cohort, a separate validation cohort of over a hundred different subjects was used. The genetic ancestry cluster associated with self-reported Caucasian donors included roughly four fifths of the roughly 410 genotyped donors. HLA typing covered class I and class II loci at four-digit resolution. In the later analysis, no new phenotypic data were used to find candidate immune exposures; instead, reliance was placed on TCR beta sequences and their occurrence across donors. A later genetic analysis used genome-wide SNP genotypes for about three fifths of the 666 donors, treating that subset as a discovery cohort. Across 398 genotyped donors of the cohort, an average of approximately 240,000 unique TCR beta nucleotide sequences per donor were sequenced, and approximately 19% of those sequences were non-productive. Typing coverage varied by locus: roughly 629-640 donors for A, B, C, DRB1 and DQB1; more than 500 for DQA1; 606 for DPA1; roughly 470 for DPB1. The study aimed to test whether signatures of past pathogen exposure could be identified by cataloging public T cell receptors. The T cell repertoires of around 670 subjects were profiled by immunosequencing and related to cytomegalovirus serostatus. The study combined high-throughput TCR immunosequencing, statistical association of individual TCRs with disease status, and machine learning to predict cytomegalovirus infection status. A later analysis re-examined previously published TCR beta repertoires from just over 650 donors and added high-resolution HLA genotyping to investigate patterns of TCR occurrence. Every discovery cohort repertoire had been produced on one sequencing platform. In an earlier analysis of 587 of the donors, high-throughput TCR beta sequencing was used to judge whether each TCR beta V gene segment behaved as functional or pseudogenic. Approximately 310 gigabases of sequencing data and roughly 80 million unique TCR sequences made up an early release that covered 500 to 650 HLA-typed donors. Alongside the repertoire data, information on donor age, sex, ethnicity and CMV serostatus was compiled. General study outcomes and caveats: A group of highly shared sequence variants was considered likely to be a technical artifact of the sequencing pipeline. A further reported finding was that TCR beta sequences accurately predicted the HLA-A and HLA-B alleles for most subjects in the first cohort. According to a later analysis, most CMV-associated TCR beta chains appeared to be HLA-restricted, and the HLA associations seemed to be driven largely by CMV exposure. The only immune exposure information available for the cohort was CMV serostatus. The 87-base-pair reads could not distinguish some IMGT-functional V segments, including TRBV6-2 and TRBV6-3, so those segments were excluded. Cytomegalovirus status was reported to be diagnosed by the classifier with high specificity and sensitivity in both the original and validation cohorts. The cohort was sequenced for TCR beta chains only, and without alpha or paired-chain data the features that could be detected were limited. A later genetic analysis associated a missense DCLRE1C variant with V-gene and J-gene trimming of TCR beta chains, and an independent cohort replicated the association. Because some donors lacked HLA typing at each locus, the association tests relied only on the typed subset. Across donors, most TCR sequences were observed very rarely, whereas some public TCRs were present in many individuals. In a later analysis, HLA-associated TCR beta chains were found to be more clonally expanded and to have lower generation probabilities than equally common non-associated chains. Compared with the roughly 710-donor mean, donors in an Asian-associated ancestry cluster had fewer N-insertions in productive TCRs, according to a later genetic analysis. It was suggested by the authors that the approach could potentially be generalized to other disease states and immunological phenotypes. A later analysis reported that several top co-occurrence clusters appeared linked to parvovirus B19, influenza, CMV and Epstein-Barr virus. Fewer than 20 rarely observed V segments, including chromosome 9 orphons, were excluded from the earlier analysis of 550 to 700 of the donors because counts were too low. Correlated functional status among segregating V segments might be attributable to linkage disequilibrium, but an unknown experimental factor could not be ruled out. In a later analysis, TCR association rates were found to vary across HLA loci, with the most associated TCRs seen for DRB1 alleles and the fewest for HLA-C alleles. Specific HLA alleles were associated with 15,000 to 20,000 TCR beta sequences at a false discovery rate of 0.05 in a later analysis. A total of 150 to 200 TCR beta chains were listed by the study as associated with cytomegalovirus. In vitro tests confirmed that a few of the cytomegalovirus-associated TCR beta chains recognize cytomegalovirus antigens. In an earlier analysis of 500 to 650 of the donors, most TCR beta V segments appeared in productive rearrangements about 87% or about 30% of the time, broadly matching IMGT annotations. When HLA alleles, especially DR and DQ, strongly co-occurred, TCR associations were difficult to assign to individual alleles. Presence/absence analyses assumed roughly uniform sequencing depth across donors, an assumption that may not hold.

Concerning this clone itself: It has no known antigen specificity. No base quality values were provided; no much bigger clone lies one nucleotide off.

The cohort comprised some 730 healthy bone marrow donors. At the time of sampling, every cohort member was nominally healthy, though immune exposures that went unrecorded were likely present. The donor tested CMV seropositive and was one of the 289 seropositive cohort members. A peripheral blood sample was collected from each donor, and TCR beta sequencing was performed on peripheral blood mononuclear cells. The Qiagen DNeasy Blood Extraction Kit was used to extract genomic DNA from the blood cell samples. The germline V end is reduced by 8 bases and the J end by 7 bases; junction bases left unmatched: 11. The CDR3 contains 15 residues, cysteine and phenylalanine counted. Only CDR3 DNA remains: 45 bases, in frame from the first base. Based on the germline V gene (reference sequence), the CDR1 and CDR2 sequences are MNHEY and SMNVEV. The method behind the library was the immunoSEQ multiplex PCR assay. For the multiplex PCR, a mixture combining 60 forward primers for TCR Vbeta segments and 13 reverse primers for TCR Jbeta segments was used. Amplification of the CDR3 region of rearranged TCR beta genes was performed with a multiplex PCR assay on genomic DNA. Amplified TCR beta libraries were sequenced as 87-base-pair reads on the Illumina HiSeq System. The study's processing was this. Across the 670 or so repertoires, a later analysis counted approximately 75 million unique TCR beta chains, about 10 million of which were shared by at least two donors. To remove PCR and sequencing errors, raw reads were error-corrected and collapsed into unique sequences using a nearest-neighbor algorithm that merged closely related sequences. V, D and J gene segments were assigned by aligning CDR3 sequences to IMGT reference sequences. For a sequence to be retained, a match of at least six nucleotides was required to both a V gene segment and a J gene segment. Rearrangements were classified as productive when the CDR3 lacked stop codons and remained in frame with V and J, and all other rearrangements were classified as non-productive. CDR3 was defined by IMGT convention, running from the second conserved V-encoded cysteine to the conserved J-encoded phenylalanine. In an earlier analysis of just under 600 of the donors, sequences lacking an unambiguous match to a single V gene segment were excluded. An earlier analysis of 450 to 650 of the donors called V segments functional above 56.7% productive rearrangements and segregating when the between-donor standard deviation exceeded 5%. To diagnose cytomegalovirus status from the catalog of TCR beta chain sequences, a statistical classification framework was built. In a later analysis, TCR nucleotide sequences were compared against IMGT/GENE-DB human TR gene sequences so that V and J genes could be assigned. In a later analysis, CDR3 sequences and most-parsimonious VDJ recombination scenarios were assigned using the TCRdist pipeline. In a later analysis, each TCR beta chain was defined by its CDR3 amino acid sequence together with its V-gene family, and reads without a unique V-gene family were excluded. A later analysis removed 592 highly shared, low-generation-probability nucleotide sequences to deal with suspected cross-contamination and a sequencing artifact. In a later analysis, a clonal expansion index was calculated for each public chain from normalized within-repertoire ranks of inferred template counts. In a later analysis, generation probabilities were computed with a VDJ recombination model fitted to out-of-frame rearrangements, and the resulting probabilities were checked against IGoR. In a later analysis, hypergeometric tests were used to score TCR-TCR, TCR-HLA and TCR-CMV co-occurrence, with a repertoire-size bias correction applied to TCR pairs. A later analysis estimated false discovery rates by permuting HLA or CMV assignments 20 times. In a later analysis, co-occurring TCRs were grouped using DBSCAN, and TCRdist sequence similarity was added for clustering within HLA-allele-positive subsets. Repertoires with fewer than 30,000 or more than 120,000 public chains, plus five repertoires with anomalous nucleotide sharing, were excluded from co-occurrence clustering. TCRdb limited this immuneACCESS table to in-frame rearrangements with V and J called. A share of clones is missing; checked studies link under half to unresolved V genes, and the rest is unexplained. The V and J calls and clone size were taken over from that table, and D and trimming were inferred from the DNA. This sample lists around 180,000 clones; 84% were detected once. The ten most abundant clones make up under 5% of the sample.

The source is a girl aged 10 to 17 in good health and CMV-seropositive. The sequence joins TRBV27 to TRBJ1-6, with 7 bases matching TRBD1. The sample comprised PBMCs. Here is the DNA: TGTGCCAGCGAACAGGGGCGAATAGAAAATTCACCCCTCCACTTT. Its product reads: CASEQGRIENSPLHF.